Here is one TCR beta chain with its context. Its cognate antigen has yet to be identified. No much larger clonotype is one base removed from it; base qualities were not supplied. From cysteine to phenylalanine, the CDR3 is 16 amino acids long. Of all the DNA, just the CDR3 is kept, 48 bases in frame from base 1. For CDR1 and CDR2, the germline V gene lists MDHEN and SYDVKM. V trim: 3 bases; J trim: 0 bases; unmatched bases: 6. The record originates from a study of STAT3 mutations in large granular lymphocyte leukemia (dated by TCRdb to between 2019 and 2020). Background on the whole study: In roughly half of the longitudinally sequenced T-LGLL patients, canonical activating STAT3 mutations were detected. On average, sequencing was done at 3 to 5 time points per patient, with the number of samplings ranging from 2 to 8. Over half of the T-LGLL patients were given one or more immunosuppressive therapy regimens, and 40% of those treated had a hematologic response. More than 15 representative T-LGLL cases were selected from an initial cohort of a few hundred LGL patients for longitudinal TCRbeta and STAT3 sequencing. A couple of patients with natural killer LGL leukemia were also sequenced longitudinally as controls within the study. Serial deep sequencing of TCRbeta CDR3 and STAT3 was performed in patients with T-cell large granular lymphocyte leukemia to reconstruct clonal hierarchy and dynamics. On the study overall, not on this receptor specifically: At least one immunodominant TCRbeta clonotype was identified in every T-LGLL patient, and multiple immunodominant subclonotypes were identified in about half of the T-LGLL patients. In several patients, dominant TCR clone burden exceeded STAT3 mutant burden, suggesting STAT3 mutation arose secondarily within a pre-expanded clone. Persisting codominant clonotypes in some patients meant a small but highly pathogenic clone may have been missed. Because no samples were available when a clone first appeared, clonal expansion had to be inferred from samplings taken at other points. Linking therapy response to changes in TCR clonal burden was complicated by variable intervals between samplings and by differing treatment regimens. In about 30% of the 18 patients, TCR clonotype switching occurred after therapy, and every newly emerging clone was STAT3 wild type.

An Illumina MiSeq was used to sequence the TCRbeta libraries, yielding an average of approximately 39,000 productive templates per sample. Multiplex PCR amplification was used to generate TCRbeta CDR3 libraries with the immunoSEQ assay. As for the original processing: Repertoire diversity was calculated as previously defined, with values near 0 taken to indicate extremely monoclonal samples. The immuneACCESS repertoire file appears here via TCRdb, limited to in-frame rearrangements. These files lack a portion of the clones; in checked studies, under half of the deficit traces to unresolved V genes, and the cause of the others is not known. Clone size and V and J calls were adopted from that table, with D and trimming inferred from the DNA. Across this sample there are about 19,000 clones, with about 90% seen only once. Jointly, the top ten make up approximately 42% of the sample. The same DNA, extracted from blood mononuclear cells, served for both TCR sequencing and STAT3 sequencing.

The rearranged segments are TRBV28 and TRBJ2-7; TRBD2 matches 9 bases in the middle. The TCR sequence derives from a man between 60 and 75 years old with T-cell large granular lymphocyte leukemia. Some clones in this sample may be carry-over from other donors' samples. The age is the age at diagnosis. Specimen: peripheral blood mononuclear cells. Here the CDR3 is given as CASSLPLAGLSYEQYF. The bases read TGTGCCAGCAGTTTGCCCCTAGCGGGACTCTCCTACGAGCAGTACTTC. Joined to the reference TRBV28 and TRBJ2-7 proteins, this CDR3 gives the full variable domain: DVKVTQSSRYLVKRTGEKVFLECVQDMDHENMFWYRQDPGLGLRLIYFSYDVKMKEKGDIPEGYSVSREKKERFSLILESASTNQTSMYLCASSLPLAGLSYEQYFGPGTRLTVT.